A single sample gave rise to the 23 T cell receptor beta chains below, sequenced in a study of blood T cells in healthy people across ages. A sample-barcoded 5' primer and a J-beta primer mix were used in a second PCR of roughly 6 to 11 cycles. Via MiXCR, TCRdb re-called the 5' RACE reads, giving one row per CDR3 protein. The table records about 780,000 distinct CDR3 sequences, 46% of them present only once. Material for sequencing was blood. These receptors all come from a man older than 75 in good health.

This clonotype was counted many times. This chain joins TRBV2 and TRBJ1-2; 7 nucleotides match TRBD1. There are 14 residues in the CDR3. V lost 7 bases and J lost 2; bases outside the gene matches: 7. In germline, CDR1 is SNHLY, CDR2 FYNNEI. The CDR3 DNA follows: TGTGCCAGCAACGAAGGGGGCAGGAACTATGGCTACACCTTC. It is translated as CASNEGGRNYGYTF.

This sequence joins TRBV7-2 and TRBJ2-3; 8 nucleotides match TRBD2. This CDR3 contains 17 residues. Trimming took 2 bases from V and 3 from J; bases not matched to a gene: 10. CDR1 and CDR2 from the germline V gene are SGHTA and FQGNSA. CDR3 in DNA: TGTGCCAGCAGCTTAAGGGCGGCGGGGGGCCTGACAGATACGCAGTATTTT. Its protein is CASSLRAAGGLTDTQYF. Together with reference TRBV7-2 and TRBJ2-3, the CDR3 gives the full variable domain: GAGVSQSPSNKVTEKGKDVELRCDPISGHTALYWYRQSLGQGLEFLIYFQGNSAPDKSGLPSDRFSAERTGGSVSTLTIQRTQQEDSAVYLCASSLRAAGGLTDTQYFGPGTRLTVL.

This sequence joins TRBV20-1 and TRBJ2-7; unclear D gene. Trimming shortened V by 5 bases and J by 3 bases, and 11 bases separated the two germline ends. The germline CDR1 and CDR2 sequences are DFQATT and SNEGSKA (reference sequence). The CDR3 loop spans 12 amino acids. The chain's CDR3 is CSAAEALYEQYF. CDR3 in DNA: TGCAGTGCTGCTGAGGCCCTCTACGAGCAGTACTTC.

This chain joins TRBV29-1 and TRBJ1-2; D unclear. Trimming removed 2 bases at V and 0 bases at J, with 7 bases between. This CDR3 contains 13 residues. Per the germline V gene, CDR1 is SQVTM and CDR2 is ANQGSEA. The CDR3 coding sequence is TGCAGCGTTGAAAGGGAGGCTAACTATGGCTACACCTTC. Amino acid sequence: CSVEREANYGYTF.

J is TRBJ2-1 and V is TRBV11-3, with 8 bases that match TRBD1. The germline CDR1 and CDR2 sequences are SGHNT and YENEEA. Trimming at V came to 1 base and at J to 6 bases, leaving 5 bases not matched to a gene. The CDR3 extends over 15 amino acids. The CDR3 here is CASSLVGRGLNEQFF. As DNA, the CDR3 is TGTGCCAGCAGCTTAGTGGGCAGGGGGCTCAATGAGCAGTTCTTC.

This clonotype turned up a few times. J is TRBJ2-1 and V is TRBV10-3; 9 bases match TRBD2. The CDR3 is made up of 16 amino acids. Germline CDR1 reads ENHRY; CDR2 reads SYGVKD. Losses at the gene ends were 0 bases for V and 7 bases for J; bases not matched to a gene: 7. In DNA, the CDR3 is TGTGCCATCAGTGAGTCTGGTCTAGCGGGAAATAATGAGCAGTTCTTC. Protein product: CAISESGLAGNNEQFF.

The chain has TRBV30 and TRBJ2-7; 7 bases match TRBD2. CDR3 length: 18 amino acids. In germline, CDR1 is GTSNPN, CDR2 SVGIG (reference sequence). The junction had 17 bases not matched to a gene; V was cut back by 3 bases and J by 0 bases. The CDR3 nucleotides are TGTGCCTGGAGACACCCGGGGCTAGCGGCCCTTTCCTCCTACGAGCAGTACTTC. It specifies CAWRHPGLAALSSYEQYF.

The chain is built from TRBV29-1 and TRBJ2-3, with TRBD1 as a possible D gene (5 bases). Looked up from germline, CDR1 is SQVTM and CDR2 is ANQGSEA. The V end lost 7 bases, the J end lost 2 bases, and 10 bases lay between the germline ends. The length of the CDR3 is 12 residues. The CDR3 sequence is CSASTDTDTQYF. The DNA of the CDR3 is TGCAGCGCATCGACAGACACAGATACGCAGTATTTT.

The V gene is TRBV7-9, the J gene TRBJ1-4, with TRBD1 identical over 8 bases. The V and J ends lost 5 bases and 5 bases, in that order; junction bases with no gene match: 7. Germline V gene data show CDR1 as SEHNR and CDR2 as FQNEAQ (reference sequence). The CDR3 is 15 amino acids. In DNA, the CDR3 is TGTGCCAGCAGCGGACAGGGCTCCGTGAATGAAAAACTGTTTTTT. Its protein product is CASSGQGSVNEKLFF.

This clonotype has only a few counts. CDR3: CASSAMDLGNEQFF. The CDR3 DNA reads TGTGCCAGCAGCGCCATGGATCTGGGCAATGAGCAGTTCTTC. The J gene is TRBJ2-1, the V gene TRBV9; no firm D call. V dropped 3 bases and J dropped 6 bases, with 13 bases sitting between them. Germline CDR1 reads SGDLS; CDR2 reads YYNGEE. This CDR3 is 14 amino acids long.

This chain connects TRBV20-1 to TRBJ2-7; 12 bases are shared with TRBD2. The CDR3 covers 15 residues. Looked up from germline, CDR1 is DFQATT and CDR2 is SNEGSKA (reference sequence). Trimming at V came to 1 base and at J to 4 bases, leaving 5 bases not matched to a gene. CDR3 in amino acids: CSARVLAGGDYEQYF. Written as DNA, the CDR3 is TGCAGTGCTAGAGTACTAGCGGGAGGAGATTACGAGCAGTACTTC.

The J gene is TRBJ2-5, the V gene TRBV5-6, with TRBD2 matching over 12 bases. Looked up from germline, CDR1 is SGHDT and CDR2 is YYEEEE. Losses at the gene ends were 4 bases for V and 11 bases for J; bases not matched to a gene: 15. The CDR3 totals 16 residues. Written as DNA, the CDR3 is TGTGCCAGCAGCCCGAACGCGGGACTAGCGGGTTTTGAGCAGTACTTC. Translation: CASSPNAGLAGFEQYF.

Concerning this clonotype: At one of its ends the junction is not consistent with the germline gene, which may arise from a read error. The CDR3 DNA sequence: TGTGCCTGCAGAGATTGGACTAGCGGTAATGAGCAGTTCTTC. Translated, it gives CACRDWTSGNEQFF. The J gene is TRBJ2-1, the V gene TRBV6-4, with 10 nucleotides matching TRBD2. In germline, CDR1 is MRHNA, CDR2 SNTAGT. This CDR3 has 14 residues.

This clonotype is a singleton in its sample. CDR3 in DNA: TGTGCCAGTGGCGACCTAGCCAAAAACATTCAGTACTTC. Translating gives CASGDLAKNIQYF. V is TRBV19 and J is TRBJ2-4, with D hard to call. CDR1 is LNHDA, CDR2 SQIVND, per germline (reference sequence). V was cut by 8 bases and J by 0 bases, with 8 bases left in between. This CDR3 has 13 amino acids.

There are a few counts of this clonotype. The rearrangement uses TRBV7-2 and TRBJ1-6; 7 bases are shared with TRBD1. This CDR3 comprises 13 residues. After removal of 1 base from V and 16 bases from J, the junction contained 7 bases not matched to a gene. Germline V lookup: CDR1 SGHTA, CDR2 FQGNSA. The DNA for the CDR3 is TGTGCCAGCAGCTTAGGCTTGACAGGGATGCTCCACTTT. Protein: CASSLGLTGMLHF.

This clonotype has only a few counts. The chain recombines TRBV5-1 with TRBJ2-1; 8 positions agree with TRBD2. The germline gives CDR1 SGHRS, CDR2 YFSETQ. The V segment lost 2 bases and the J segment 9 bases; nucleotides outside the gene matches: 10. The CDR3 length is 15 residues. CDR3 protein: CASSLAGALGSEQFF. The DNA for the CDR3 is TGCGCCAGCAGCTTAGCGGGAGCCCTGGGGAGTGAGCAGTTCTTC.

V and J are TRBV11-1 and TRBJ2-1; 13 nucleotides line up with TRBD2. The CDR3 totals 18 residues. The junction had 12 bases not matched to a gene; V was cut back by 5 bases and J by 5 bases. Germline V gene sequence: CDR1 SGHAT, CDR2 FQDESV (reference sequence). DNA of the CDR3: TGTGCCAGCAGCCGCACTTGGACTAGCGGGAGTCGCCACAATGAGCAGTTCTTC. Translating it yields CASSRTWTSGSRHNEQFF.

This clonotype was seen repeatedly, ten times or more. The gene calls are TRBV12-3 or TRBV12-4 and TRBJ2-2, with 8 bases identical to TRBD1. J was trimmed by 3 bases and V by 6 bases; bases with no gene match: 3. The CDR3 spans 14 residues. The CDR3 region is CASRLTGDTGELFF. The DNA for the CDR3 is TGTGCCAGCAGACTGACAGGGGACACCGGGGAGCTGTTTTTT.

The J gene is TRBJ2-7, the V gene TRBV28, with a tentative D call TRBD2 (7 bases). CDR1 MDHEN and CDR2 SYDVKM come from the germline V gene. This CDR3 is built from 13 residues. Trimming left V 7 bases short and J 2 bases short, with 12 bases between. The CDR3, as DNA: TGTGCCAGCATAGGGGGGAGGGCCTACGAGCAGTACTTC. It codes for CASIGGRAYEQYF.

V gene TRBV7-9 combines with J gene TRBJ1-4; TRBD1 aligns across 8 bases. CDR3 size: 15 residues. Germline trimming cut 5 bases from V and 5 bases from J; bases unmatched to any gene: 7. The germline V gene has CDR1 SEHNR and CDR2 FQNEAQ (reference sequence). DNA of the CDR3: TGTGCCAGCAGCCCGTTACAGGGGGAGAATGAAAAACTGTTTTTT. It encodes CASSPLQGENEKLFF.

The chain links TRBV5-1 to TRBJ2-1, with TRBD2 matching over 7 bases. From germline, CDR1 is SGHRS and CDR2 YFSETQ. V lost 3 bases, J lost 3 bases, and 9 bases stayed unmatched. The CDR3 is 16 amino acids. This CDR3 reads CASSSASGDYYNEQFF. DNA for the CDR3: TGCGCCAGCAGCTCTGCTAGCGGAGATTACTACAATGAGCAGTTCTTC.

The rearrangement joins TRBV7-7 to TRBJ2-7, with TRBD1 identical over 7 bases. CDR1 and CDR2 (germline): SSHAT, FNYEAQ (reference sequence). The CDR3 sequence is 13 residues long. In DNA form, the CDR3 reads TGTGCTGGCAGCCCTACAGGGGTGGGCGAGCAGTACTTC. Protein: CAGSPTGVGEQYF. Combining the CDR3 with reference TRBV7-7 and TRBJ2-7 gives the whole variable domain GAGVSQSPRYKVTKRGQDVTLRCDPISSHATLYWYQQALGQGPEFLTYFNYEAQPDKSGLPSDRFSAERPEGSISTLTIQRTEQRDSAMYRCAGSPTGVGEQYFGPGTRLTVT.

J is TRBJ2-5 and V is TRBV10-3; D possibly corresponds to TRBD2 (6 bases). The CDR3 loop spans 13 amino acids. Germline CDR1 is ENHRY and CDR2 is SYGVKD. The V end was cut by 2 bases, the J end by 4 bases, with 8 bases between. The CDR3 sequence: CAISEAGGETQYF. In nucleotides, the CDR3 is TGTGCCATCAGTGAGGCCGGGGGAGAGACCCAGTACTTC.